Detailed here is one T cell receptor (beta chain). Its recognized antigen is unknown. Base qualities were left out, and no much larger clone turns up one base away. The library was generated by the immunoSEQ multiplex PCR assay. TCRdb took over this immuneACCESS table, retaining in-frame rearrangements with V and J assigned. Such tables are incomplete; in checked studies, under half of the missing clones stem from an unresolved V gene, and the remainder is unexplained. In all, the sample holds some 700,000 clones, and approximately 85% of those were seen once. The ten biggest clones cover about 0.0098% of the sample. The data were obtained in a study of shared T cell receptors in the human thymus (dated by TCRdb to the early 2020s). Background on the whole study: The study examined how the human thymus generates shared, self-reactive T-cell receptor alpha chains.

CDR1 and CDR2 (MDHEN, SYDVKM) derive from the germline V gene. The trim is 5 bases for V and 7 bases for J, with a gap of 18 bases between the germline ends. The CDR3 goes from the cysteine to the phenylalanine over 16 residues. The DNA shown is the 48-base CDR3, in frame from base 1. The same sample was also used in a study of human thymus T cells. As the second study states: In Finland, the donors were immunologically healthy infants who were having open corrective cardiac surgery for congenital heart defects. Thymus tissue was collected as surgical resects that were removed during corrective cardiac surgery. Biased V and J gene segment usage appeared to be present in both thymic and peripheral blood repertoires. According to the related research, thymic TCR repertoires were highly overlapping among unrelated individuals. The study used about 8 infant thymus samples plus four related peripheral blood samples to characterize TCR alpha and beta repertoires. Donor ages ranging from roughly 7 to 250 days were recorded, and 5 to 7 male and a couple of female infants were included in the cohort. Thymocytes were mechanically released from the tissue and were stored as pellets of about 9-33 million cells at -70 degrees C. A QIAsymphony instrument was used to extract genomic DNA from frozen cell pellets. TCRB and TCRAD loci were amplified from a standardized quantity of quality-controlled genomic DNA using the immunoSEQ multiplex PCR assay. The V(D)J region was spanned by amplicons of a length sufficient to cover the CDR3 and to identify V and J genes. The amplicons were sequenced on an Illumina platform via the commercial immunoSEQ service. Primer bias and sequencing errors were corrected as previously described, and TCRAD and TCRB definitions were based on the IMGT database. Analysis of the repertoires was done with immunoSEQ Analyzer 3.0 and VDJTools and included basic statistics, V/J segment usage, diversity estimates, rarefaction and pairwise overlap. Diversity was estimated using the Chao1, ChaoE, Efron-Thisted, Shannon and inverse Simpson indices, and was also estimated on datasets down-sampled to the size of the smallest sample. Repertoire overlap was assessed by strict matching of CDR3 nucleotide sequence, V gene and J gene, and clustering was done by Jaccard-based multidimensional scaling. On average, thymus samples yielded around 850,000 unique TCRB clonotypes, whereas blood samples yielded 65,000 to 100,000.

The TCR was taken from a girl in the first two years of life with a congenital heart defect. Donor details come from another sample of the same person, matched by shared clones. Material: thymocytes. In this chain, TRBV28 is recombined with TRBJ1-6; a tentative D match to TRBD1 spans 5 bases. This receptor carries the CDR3 CASSPRGGDGNSPLHF. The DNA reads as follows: TGTGCCAGCAGTCCCCGGGGGGGGGATGGCAATTCACCCCTCCACTTT.